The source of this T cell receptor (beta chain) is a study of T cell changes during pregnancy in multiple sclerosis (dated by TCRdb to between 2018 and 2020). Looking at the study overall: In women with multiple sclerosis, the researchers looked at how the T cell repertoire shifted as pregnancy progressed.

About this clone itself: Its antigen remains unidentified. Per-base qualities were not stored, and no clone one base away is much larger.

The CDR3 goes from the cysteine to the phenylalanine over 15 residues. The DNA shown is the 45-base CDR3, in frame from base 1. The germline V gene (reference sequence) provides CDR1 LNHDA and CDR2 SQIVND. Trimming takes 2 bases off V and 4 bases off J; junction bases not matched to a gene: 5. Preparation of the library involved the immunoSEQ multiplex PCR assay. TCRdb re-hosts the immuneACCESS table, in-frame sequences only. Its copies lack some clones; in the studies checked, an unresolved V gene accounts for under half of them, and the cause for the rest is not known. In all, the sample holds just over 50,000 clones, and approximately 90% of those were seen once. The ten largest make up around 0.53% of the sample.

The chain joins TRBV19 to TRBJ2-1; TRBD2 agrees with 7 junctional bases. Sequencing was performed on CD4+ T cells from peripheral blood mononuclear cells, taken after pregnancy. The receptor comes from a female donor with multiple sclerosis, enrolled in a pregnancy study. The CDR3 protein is CASSIPAGSYNEQFF. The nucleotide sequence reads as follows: TGTGCCAGTAGTATACCAGCGGGATCGTACAATGAGCAGTTCTTC.